Listed here are 7 T cell receptor beta chains from one sample, sequenced in a study of T cells in Graves' hyperthyroidism and ophthalmopathy. RNA transcripts served as the template for amplifying TCR beta CDR3 regions. Using the HTBI primer set, a first-round RT-PCR was run on the TCR CDR3. TCRdb re-called the multiplex PCR reads with MiXCR, one entry per CDR3 protein. The data show roughly 380,000 distinct CDR3 sequences, approximately 15% seen once. Sequencing was done on a sample of blood. These receptors all come from a woman aged 55-75 years with Graves' hyperthyroidism.

Ten or more counts support this clonotype. The genes are TRBV27 and TRBJ2-1; a weak D match, TRBD2 (5 bases). The ends were cut back, 0 bases at V and 9 bases at J, with 9 bases in the middle. Germline-derived CDR1 and CDR2 are MNHEY and SMNVEV (reference sequence). There are 13 residues in the CDR3. The CDR3 protein is CASSLSRGTEQFF. CDR3 coding DNA: TGTGCCAGCAGTTTATCCCGGGGTACTGAGCAGTTCTTC.

This clonotype came up a few times. The gene calls are TRBV19 and TRBJ2-4, with D possibly being TRBD1 or TRBD2 (6 bases each). Trimming removed 2 bases from V and 4 bases from J, with 12 bases in between. CDR1 is LNHDA, CDR2 SQIVND, per germline (reference sequence). The CDR3 spans 15 residues. CDR3 region: CASSIYGGGKNIQYF. CDR3 bases: TGTGCCAGTAGTATATACGGGGGCGGAAAAAACATTCAGTACTTC.

This clonotype was detected many times. V usage is TRBV6-1 and J usage is TRBJ2-1; D uncertain. CDR1 and CDR2 from the germline V gene are MNHNS and SASEGT. This CDR3 has 13 amino acids. Deletions cut 3 bases from V and 11 bases from J, with 14 bases between. The CDR3 DNA reads TGTGCCAGCAGTGAGCCGCCAGCGAGTCAGCAGTTCTTC. Amino acids: CASSEPPASQQFF.

As regards this clonotype: A read error is possible here, since a much larger clone lies one base away. This chain connects TRBV3-1 to TRBJ2-5, with D hard to call. The CDR3 has 14 amino acids. Trimming took 7 bases from V and 2 from J, leaving 14 bases between them. The germline gives CDR1 LGHDT, CDR2 YNNKEL (reference sequence). DNA for the CDR3: TGTGCCAGCATCCGAGGTTGGTCACAAGAGACCCAGTACTTC. It encodes CASIRGWSQETQYF.

The gene calls are TRBV12-3 or TRBV12-4 and TRBJ2-6; 8 bases align to TRBD1. This CDR3 contains 20 residues. Trimming at V came to 7 bases and at J to 0 bases, leaving 17 bases not matched to a gene. The CDR3 DNA sequence: TGTGCCAGCACCCGGAAGAGGACAGGGATTCTTTTCTCTGGGGCCAACGTCCTGACTTTC. It specifies CASTRKRTGILFSGANVLTF.

This clonotype was seen at least ten times. The gene calls are TRBV3-1 and TRBJ1-1, with unresolved D. The CDR3 has 14 residues. The germline V and J ends were trimmed by 2 bases and 3 bases, with 10 bases remaining between them. The germline V gene has CDR1 LGHDT and CDR2 YNNKEL (reference sequence). The chain's CDR3 is CASSQRRVDTEAFF. In nucleotides, the CDR3 is TGTGCCAGCAGCCAAAGGAGGGTGGACACTGAAGCTTTCTTT.

This clonotype was recorded many times. The chain uses TRBV27 and TRBJ1-2; D is unresolved. CDR3 length equals 14 residues. The germline CDR1 and CDR2 sequences are MNHEY and SMNVEV (reference sequence). Trimming took 0 bases from V and 2 from J, leaving 7 bases between them. CDR3 sequence: CASSLSGPNYGYTF. The CDR3 nucleotides read TGTGCCAGCAGTTTATCGGGTCCCAACTATGGCTACACCTTC.